This TCR beta chain was found in a study of cytomegalovirus exposure and HLA in healthy donors. Study-wide points: The authors considered a cluster of highly shared sequence variants likely to be a sequencing artifact. According to a later analysis, most TCR beta chains associated with CMV appeared HLA-restricted. The study dropped some indistinguishable V segments, TRBV6-2 and TRBV6-3 among them.

This CDR3 is built from 15 residues. J lost 3 bases, V lost 5 bases, and 8 bases had no gene match. Germline V gene sequence: CDR1 SGHVS, CDR2 FNYEAQ. 13 Jbeta primers and 60 Vbeta primers were used for the PCR. Libraries were prepared by immunoSEQ multiplex PCR; TCRdb keeps only in-frame clonotypes and omits some of them. The top ten clones hold 2.2% of a sample with around 160,000 clones, around 77% of them seen once. For this clone: Its antigen is unknown.

The clonotype originates from a man aged 45-60 years in good health and CMV-seropositive. The rearrangement uses TRBV7-6 and TRBJ2-3, with 7 bases aligning to TRBD1. Material: PBMCs. The CDR3 DNA reads as TGTGCCAGCAGCCCTAGGGGGCAGGTGACAGATACGCAGTATTTT. As protein: CASSPRGQVTDTQYF.